This record looks at one T cell receptor (beta chain) sequence and its context. The junction differs from germline at one of its ends, possibly a read error. CDR3 length equals 14 residues. Germline V gene lookup returns CDR1 SSHAT and CDR2 FNYEAQ (reference sequence). This sample is drawn from a study of blood T cell repertoires in COVID-19. Study context: Sites across the United States, Italy and Spain contributed samples from acute and convalescent COVID-19. T cells, B-cell-depleted T cells, or PBMCs provided the cDNA or gDNA that served as material.

The authors' processing: By means of reference gene primer amplification, nucleated cell counts were estimated. Sequenced by immunoSEQ multiplex PCR; TCRdb stores in-frame clones only, minus some. Clonal size and the V and J genes are those of that table, whereas D and trimming came from the DNA. The data contain about 92,000 clones, about 78% of them singletons. The sample comprised peripheral blood. The TCR originated in a man aged 45-60 years who had recovered from COVID-19. The chain combines TRBV7-7 with TRBJ2-1; 7 nucleotides match TRBD1. CDR3 DNA sequence: TGTGCTAGCAGCTTCAGGGGGACGTCAAATGAGCAGTTCTTC. Translation: CASSFRGTSNEQFF.